The entry that follows covers one T cell receptor (beta chain) sequence. What it recognizes is unknown. Noted time point: week 5, during vaccination. Vaccination used 300 ug of mutant IDH1 20-mer peptide per dose, with topical imiquimod. Each tumor in the donors was a new WHO grade 3 or 4 astrocytoma, IDH1-mutant and ATRX-lost. These data originate in a study of a mutant IDH1 vaccine in newly diagnosed glioma. Across the whole study: Eight vaccinations reached patients in weeks 1, 3, 5, 7, 11, 15, 19 and 23. Receipt of radiotherapy, temozolomide, or both preceded the study, and most received both. General study results and limits: Induction of immune responses by the vaccine occurred in roughly 93% of patients.

TCRdb's copy holds only in-frame clones and misses some; the assay was immunoSEQ multiplex PCR. Among 25,000 to 35,000 clones, roughly 90% were seen once, and the ten largest hold more than 15%. CDR1 MGHRA and CDR2 YSYEKL come from the germline V gene. This CDR3 spans 16 amino acids. The V end was cut by 4 bases, the J end by 7 bases, with 17 bases between. The source of this sequence is a man between 18 and 29 years old with glioma. The material sequenced was PBMCs, taken from a glioma patient whose treatment included an IDH1 peptide vaccine. The chain combines TRBV4-1 with TRBJ1-6; D is unclear. CDR3 DNA sequence: TGCGCCAGCAGCCCCTCTGGGAGGATCGGGAATTCACCCCTCCACTTT. This sequence encodes CASSPSGRIGNSPLHF.